Shown below are 23 T cell receptor beta chains from a single sample sequenced in a study of blood T cell repertoires in COVID-19. Libraries were prepared by immunoSEQ multiplex PCR; TCRdb keeps only in-frame clonotypes and omits some of them. Found here are about 360,000 clones, approximately 77% of them singletons; the top ten hold about 1.2%. Sequencing used peripheral blood. The source is a human donor with acute or convalescent COVID-19. The donor label of this sample is uncertain.

This clone has a handful of counts. The sample holds other DNA sequences that translate to the same CDR3. The chain employs TRBV2 and TRBJ1-1, with D hard to call. The CDR3 covers 12 residues. V was trimmed by 2 bases and J by 1 base, leaving 2 bases between them. Germline values: CDR1 SNHLY, CDR2 FYNNEI. The CDR3 protein is CASSERNTEAFF. CDR3 bases: TGTGCCAGCAGTGAACGGAACACTGAAGCTTTCTTT.

The chain is built from TRBV7-2 and TRBJ2-3, with 7 positions matching TRBD1. The trim removed 3 bases at V and 3 bases at J, leaving 0 bases unmatched. Germline loops: CDR1 SGHTA, CDR2 FQGNSA. CDR3 length: 13 amino acids. CDR3 residues: CASSFRGTDTQYF. For the CDR3, the DNA is TGTGCCAGCAGCTTCAGGGGGACAGATACGCAGTATTTT.

The V gene is TRBV7-9, the J gene TRBJ1-2; D gene unclear. The CDR3 is 13 amino acids. With 3 bases removed from V and 7 bases from J, the gap between germline ends came to 12 bases. Germline V gene sequence: CDR1 SEHNR, CDR2 FQNEAQ (reference sequence). CDR3 in amino acids: CASSLDSRGGYTF. In DNA, the CDR3 is TGTGCCAGCAGCTTGGATTCTCGGGGTGGCTACACCTTC. Supplemented by reference TRBV7-9 and TRBJ1-2, the full variable domain reads DTGVSQNPRHKITKRGQNVTFRCDPISEHNRLYWYRQTLGQGPEFLTYFQNEAQLEKSRLLSDRFSAERPKGSFSTLEIQRTEQGDSAMYLCASSLDSRGGYTFGSGTRLTVV.

V and J are TRBV7-9 and TRBJ2-7, with 11 bases aligning to TRBD2. Germline-derived CDR1 and CDR2 are SEHNR and FQNEAQ (reference sequence). The CDR3 is made up of 16 amino acids. The ends lost 1 base at V and 2 bases at J; junction bases unmatched: 4. As DNA, the CDR3 is TGTGCCAGCAGCTTAGTCCTAGCGGGGGGCCCCTACGAGCAGTACTTC. Translating gives CASSLVLAGGPYEQYF.

The chain recombines TRBV28 with TRBJ2-7, with D perhaps TRBD2 (5 bases). The CDR3 is 14 residues long. V was trimmed by 5 bases and J by 2 bases, leaving 13 bases between them. Germline V gene sequence: CDR1 MDHEN, CDR2 SYDVKM. In DNA form, the CDR3 reads TGTGCCAGCAGTCCGATTATCGGGGCCTACGAGCAGTACTTC. Amino acid sequence: CASSPIIGAYEQYF.

This clone was seen a few times. The rearrangement links TRBV13 to TRBJ2-3, with 8 bases fitting TRBD2. The CDR3 is made up of 11 amino acids. The V and J ends lost 3 bases and 14 bases, in that order; junction bases with no gene match: 4. Germline CDR1 reads PRHDT; CDR2 reads FYEKMQ (reference sequence). CDR3 sequence: CASSLGLGLYF. The CDR3 DNA reads as TGTGCCAGCAGCTTGGGACTAGGGTTGTATTTT.

The chain has TRBV2 and TRBJ1-2, with TRBD1 as a possible D gene (6 bases). Between the trimmed V and J ends, which lost 5 bases and 6 bases, there was a span of 13 bases. CDR1 is SNHLY and CDR2 is FYNNEI in the germline V gene. The length of the CDR3 is 13 residues. The CDR3 region has the DNA TGTGCCAGCAGTCGACCAGGGGTCAATGGCTACACCTTC. Protein sequence: CASSRPGVNGYTF.

The chain carries TRBV10-3 and TRBJ1-1, with a weak D call TRBD1 (6 bases). The CDR3 loop spans 15 amino acids. V shed 6 bases and J shed 0 bases, with 14 bases lying between them. From germline, CDR1 is ENHRY and CDR2 SYGVKD. The CDR3 DNA is TGTGCCATCAGCGACACAGGACAGATGAACACTGAAGCTTTCTTT. Translated, it gives CAISDTGQMNTEAFF.

This chain uses TRBV18 with TRBJ1-2, with D unresolved. The germline CDR1 and CDR2 sequences are KGHSH and LQKENI. V was clipped by 2 bases and J by 6 bases, with 10 bases between them. CDR3 size: 13 residues. The CDR3 sequence: CASSPSLADGYTF. In nucleotides, the CDR3 is TGTGCCAGCTCACCATCATTGGCGGATGGCTACACCTTC.

V gene TRBV5-1 combines with J gene TRBJ2-5, with 14 nucleotides matching TRBD2. Germline V gene sequence: CDR1 SGHRS, CDR2 YFSETQ. V lost 4 bases and J lost 1; bases outside the gene matches: 6. The CDR3 has 17 residues. CDR3 protein: CASSPRTSGGSQETQYF. CDR3 bases: TGCGCCAGCAGCCCCAGGACTAGCGGGGGGTCCCAAGAGACCCAGTACTTC.

This chain joins TRBV6-1 and TRBJ1-1; D perhaps matches TRBD1 (6 bases). CDR1 and CDR2 (germline): MNHNS, SASEGT. Trimming left V 2 bases short and J 0 bases short, with 13 bases between. This CDR3 has 16 amino acids. CDR3 region: CASSEPWTEMNTEAFF. As DNA, the CDR3 is TGTGCCAGCAGTGAACCCTGGACAGAGATGAACACTGAAGCTTTCTTT.

The V and J genes are TRBV5-6 and TRBJ1-5; perhaps TRBD1 as D (5 bases). Between the trimmed V and J ends, which lost 3 bases and 0 bases, there was a span of 13 bases. CDR1 is SGHDT, CDR2 YYEEEE, per germline. There are 16 residues in the CDR3. Here the CDR3 DNA reads TGTGCCAGCAGCTGGGGGGGTGTGTTTAGCAATCAGCCCCAGCATTTT. It yields the protein CASSWGGVFSNQPQHF.

The chain carries TRBV5-5 and TRBJ1-6; TRBD1 aligns across 9 bases. V shed 4 bases, J shed 9 bases, and the junction held 11 bases outside the gene matches. Germline V CDR1 and CDR2: SGHKS, YYEKEE (reference sequence). The length of the CDR3 is 16 residues. In DNA form, the CDR3 reads TGTGCCAGCAGCCCAGAACCGGGACAGGGTATTTCACCCCTCCACTTT. It specifies CASSPEPGQGISPLHF.

V and J are TRBV5-1 and TRBJ2-7, with TRBD1 matching over 7 bases. The germline gives CDR1 SGHRS, CDR2 YFSETQ. V dropped 4 bases and J dropped 5; count of bases not matched to a gene: 15. CDR3 length: 16 amino acids. The CDR3: CASSPQPGTAVDEQYF. DNA of the CDR3: TGCGCCAGCAGCCCACAGCCCGGGACAGCTGTTGACGAGCAGTACTTC.

As regards this clone: Relative to the germline gene, one junction end is altered; a read error may explain this. V and J are TRBV3-1 (or the pseudogene TRBV3-2) and TRBJ1-2; TRBD1 matches 7 bases. Germline V gene sequence: CDR1 LGHDT, CDR2 YNNKEL (reference sequence). There are 17 residues in the CDR3. The CDR3 DNA follows: TGTGCCAGCAGCCAAGATCATAGGAGGGGGCGCGAACCCACCCTCTACTTC. Its protein is CASSQDHRRGREPTLYF.

The V and J genes are TRBV11-3 and TRBJ1-1; D remains unclear. Germline V gene lookup returns CDR1 SGHNT and CDR2 YENEEA. Trimming pared 2 bases from V and 8 bases from J, leaving 12 bases between. This CDR3 has 13 residues. Here the CDR3 DNA reads TGTGCCAGCAGCTTACTAGGCGGCAGCGAAGCTTTCTTT. It codes for CASSLLGGSEAFF.

This clone has only a few counts. V and J are TRBV7-6 and TRBJ2-7; 11 bases align to TRBD2. Germline CDR1 and CDR2: SGHVS and FNYEAQ. The trim removed 1 base at V and 4 bases at J, leaving 6 bases unmatched. This CDR3 is built from 16 residues. Here the CDR3 DNA reads TGTGCCAGCAGCTTAGATCCCCCTAGCGGGGGGTACGAGCAGTACTTC. This sequence encodes CASSLDPPSGGYEQYF.

This sequence joins TRBV19 and TRBJ2-7; D might be TRBD2 (6 bases). The germline CDR1 and CDR2 sequences are LNHDA and SQIVND (reference sequence). The CDR3 runs to 14 residues. V was cut by 8 bases and J by 2 bases, with 16 bases left in between. The CDR3 region has the DNA TGTGCCAGTGGTAGGGGTGGAGGGACCTACGAGCAGTACTTC. This encodes CASGRGGGTYEQYF.

The rearrangement links TRBV25-1 to TRBJ2-5, with TRBD2 identical over 9 bases. In germline, CDR1 is MGHDK, CDR2 SYGVNS. The CDR3 consists of 17 residues. Trimming at V came to 2 bases and at J to 1 base, leaving 8 bases not matched to a gene. For the CDR3, the DNA is TGTGCCAGCAGTGAAGGGGGAGTAGCGGGGGCCCAAGAGACCCAGTACTTC. Encoded protein: CASSEGGVAGAQETQYF.

The chain combines TRBV19 with TRBJ2-4, with TRBD1 as a possible D gene (5 bases). V was cut by 6 bases and J by 0 bases, with 15 bases left in between. Germline V lookup: CDR1 LNHDA, CDR2 SQIVND (reference sequence). The CDR3 loop spans 16 amino acids. CDR3 region: CASSPEGALAKNIQYF. CDR3 nucleotide sequence: TGTGCCAGTAGCCCAGAAGGGGCCCTAGCCAAAAACATTCAGTACTTC.

V and J are TRBV5-4 and TRBJ1-1; 9 nucleotides align to TRBD1. CDR1 and CDR2 from the germline V gene are SGHNT and YYREEE (reference sequence). The CDR3 is made up of 12 amino acids. The J segment lost 10 bases and the V segment lost 3 bases, leaving 4 bases of the junction unmatched. CDR3 sequence: CASSWGQGVAFF. CDR3 sequence (DNA): TGTGCCAGCAGCTGGGGACAGGGAGTAGCTTTCTTT. The whole variable domain, filled in from reference TRBV5-4 and TRBJ1-1, reads ETGVTQSPTHLIKTRGQQVTLRCSSQSGHNTVSWYQQALGQGPQFIFQYYREEENGRGNFPPRFSGLQFPNYSSELNVNALELDDSALYLCASSWGQGVAFFGQGTRLTVV.

This chain uses TRBV10-3 with TRBJ2-1, with 8 bases lining up with TRBD2. Unmatched junction bases numbered 3, after V lost 2 bases and J lost 6 bases. Per germline, CDR1 ENHRY and CDR2 SYGVKD. CDR3 length equals 14 residues. The CDR3 sequence: CAISEGLAGNEQFF. Written as DNA, the CDR3 is TGTGCCATCAGTGAGGGGCTAGCGGGCAATGAGCAGTTCTTC.

J is TRBJ1-1 and V is TRBV5-6; 7 bases are shared with TRBD1. Germline values: CDR1 SGHDT, CDR2 YYEEEE. The CDR3 runs 14 residues. With V trimmed by 2 bases and J by 4 bases, 5 bases remained unmatched. CDR3 coding DNA: TGTGCCAGCAGCTTAGCAGGGGGTAGCACTGAAGCTTTCTTT. Amino acid sequence: CASSLAGGSTEAFF. The entire variable domain, with the rest obtained from reference TRBV5-6 and TRBJ1-1, is as follows: DAGVTQSPTHLIKTRGQQVTLRCSPKSGHDTVSWYQQALGQGPQFIFQYYEEEERQRGNFPDRFSGHQFPNYSSELNVNALLLGDSALYLCASSLAGGSTEAFFGQGTRLTVV.